A single sample gave rise to the 17 T cell receptor beta chains below, sequenced in a study of cytomegalovirus exposure and HLA in healthy donors. PCR involved 60 Vbeta and 13 Jbeta primers. Produced via immunoSEQ multiplex PCR; TCRdb's table is partial and in-frame only. The sample shows around 100,000 clones, 80% of them seen only once. The sample was PBMCs. Source of these receptors: a man aged 25 to 40 in good health and CMV-seronegative.

The J gene is TRBJ1-4, the V gene TRBV7-8, with unresolved D. The CDR3 sequence is 16 residues long. The germline V gene has CDR1 SGHVS and CDR2 FQNEAQ. V lost 1 base and J lost 2, with 11 bases in between. The CDR3 sequence is CASSLVRRWTNEKLFF. CDR3 sequence (DNA): TGTGCCAGCAGCTTAGTCCGCAGGTGGACTAATGAAAAACTGTTTTTT.

The CDR3 coding sequence is TGTGCCAGCAGTGAAGGACCGGAGGGTCAGCCCCAGCATTTT. Protein: CASSEGPEGQPQHF. The J gene is TRBJ1-5, the V gene TRBV6-1; D is unclear. The V end was cut by 1 base, the J end by 6 bases, with 10 bases between. The CDR3 runs to 14 residues. From germline, CDR1 is MNHNS and CDR2 SASEGT.

The chain employs TRBV12-5 and TRBJ2-3; 8 nucleotides align to TRBD1. Germline CDR1 reads LGHNT; CDR2 reads FRNRAP. The CDR3 is 14 amino acids. V gave up 5 bases and J gave up 1 base; unmatched junction bases: 2. CDR3 nucleotide sequence: TGTGCTAGTGGTGGGGGACAGGGCACAGATACGCAGTATTTT. Protein product: CASGGGQGTDTQYF.

The chain uses TRBV14 and TRBJ2-7, with 9 bases aligning to TRBD1. Germline V gives CDR1 SGHDN, CDR2 FVKESK. With 3 bases clipped from V and 5 bases from J, the junction kept 11 bases outside the gene matches. The CDR3 runs 16 residues. CDR3 amino acids: CASSQHRGLFQDEQYF. CDR3 DNA: TGTGCCAGCAGCCAGCACAGGGGGCTGTTTCAGGACGAGCAGTACTTC.

V gene TRBV28 combines with J gene TRBJ1-1, with D possibly TRBD1 on 6 matching bases. This CDR3 comprises 12 residues. V was shortened by 5 bases and J by 5 bases, with 9 bases between the two germline ends. Germline CDR1 is MDHEN and CDR2 is SYDVKM. DNA for the CDR3: TGTGCCAGCAGTGAGCAGGGGACTGAAGCTTTCTTT. Its translation: CASSEQGTEAFF.

In the case of this clone: The same CDR3 arises from other DNA sequences in this sample as well. The chain employs TRBV11-2 and TRBJ2-6; D is ambiguous. CDR1 is SGHAT and CDR2 is FQNNGV in the germline V gene. Between the trimmed V and J ends, which lost 1 base and 0 bases, there was a span of 4 bases. The CDR3 loop spans 15 amino acids. This CDR3 is CASSLGGSGANVLTF. DNA for the CDR3: TGTGCCAGCAGCTTAGGAGGCTCTGGGGCCAACGTCCTGACTTTC.

The chain carries TRBV7-2 and TRBJ1-5, with D maybe TRBD1 (5 bases). V shed 4 bases and J shed 3 bases, with 13 bases lying between them. Germline CDR1 is SGHTA and CDR2 is FQGNSA. The CDR3 totals 15 residues. In DNA form, the CDR3 reads TGTGCCAGCAGCTCTCTAAGACAGCTCAATCAGCCCCAGCATTTT. Protein: CASSSLRQLNQPQHF. The full variable domain, rest sourced from reference TRBV7-2 and TRBJ1-5, is GAGVSQSPSNKVTEKGKDVELRCDPISGHTALYWYRQSLGQGLEFLIYFQGNSAPDKSGLPSDRFSAERTGGSVSTLTIQRTQQEDSAVYLCASSSLRQLNQPQHFGDGTRLSIL.

This rearrangement joins TRBV7-8 to TRBJ1-4; a weak D match, TRBD1 (5 bases). V was clipped by 5 bases and J by 5 bases, with 12 bases between them. CDR1 is SGHVS, CDR2 FQNEAQ, per germline. The length of the CDR3 is 14 residues. CDR3 loop: CASSKGRGNEKLFF. The CDR3 nucleotides read TGTGCCAGCAGCAAGGGACGGGGGAATGAAAAACTGTTTTTT.

The rearrangement uses TRBV5-4 and TRBJ1-2; TRBD1 aligns across 10 bases. The CDR3 spans 15 residues. CDR1 SGHNT and CDR2 YYREEE come from the germline V gene (reference sequence). With 4 bases clipped from V and 4 bases from J, the junction kept 7 bases outside the gene matches. DNA for the CDR3: TGTGCCAGCAGCGTGACAGGGGGCGCGGTCTATGGCTACACCTTC. Encoded protein: CASSVTGGAVYGYTF.

In its sample, this clone was seen a few times. The chain carries TRBV11-2 and TRBJ2-1, with 8 nucleotides matching TRBD2. This CDR3 region has 17 residues. Trimming took 1 base from V and 2 from J; bases not matched to a gene: 7. Per germline, CDR1 SGHAT and CDR2 FQNNGV. The CDR3 spells CASSLVRISGTYNEQFF. The CDR3 DNA is TGTGCCAGCAGCTTAGTCCGTATTAGCGGGACCTACAATGAGCAGTTCTTC.

A remark on this clone: Other DNA variants within this sample encode the same CDR3. The gene calls are TRBV5-6 and TRBJ1-1; a possible D gene is TRBD1 (6 bases). The CDR3 is made up of 16 amino acids. The V gene's germline CDR1 is SGHDT and CDR2 YYEEEE. V was clipped by 4 bases and J by 0 bases, with 16 bases between them. The CDR3 here is CASSTPTGYLNTEAFF. Here the CDR3 DNA reads TGTGCCAGCAGCACTCCGACAGGTTACCTGAACACTGAAGCTTTCTTT.

The chain uses TRBV5-1 and TRBJ1-1, with a tentative D call TRBD1 (5 bases). V lost 2 bases, J lost 1 base, and 9 bases lay in between. The CDR3 runs to 14 residues. In germline, CDR1 is SGHRS, CDR2 YFSETQ. The CDR3 loop reads CASSLPGQNTEAFF. In nucleotides, the CDR3 is TGCGCCAGCAGCTTACCCGGACAGAACACTGAAGCTTTCTTT. Supplemented by reference TRBV5-1 and TRBJ1-1, the full variable domain reads KAGVTQTPRYLIKTRGQQVTLSCSPISGHRSVSWYQQTPGQGLQFLFEYFSETQRNKGNFPGRFSGRQFSNSRSEMNVSTLELGDSALYLCASSLPGQNTEAFFGQGTRLTVV.

CDR3 coding DNA: TGTGCCAGCTCACCGATTCCGGGACTCCATTACGAGCAGTACTTC. It encodes CASSPIPGLHYEQYF. The V gene is TRBV18, the J gene TRBJ2-7, with a weak D call TRBD2 (6 bases). Germline V gene lookup returns CDR1 KGHSH and CDR2 LQKENI. The CDR3 covers 15 residues. V lost 3 bases to trimming and J lost 4 bases, with 16 bases between them.

The CDR3 region is CASSSLAYNEQFF. CDR3 bases: TGTGCCAGCAGCTCCCTAGCGTACAATGAGCAGTTCTTC. The V and J genes are TRBV7-9 and TRBJ2-1, with D perhaps matching TRBD2 (6 bases). CDR3 length: 13 residues. Germline V gene lookup returns CDR1 SEHNR and CDR2 FQNEAQ (reference sequence). The ends were cut back, 4 bases at V and 4 bases at J, with 8 bases in the middle.

This clone appeared a few times. V and J are TRBV5-6 and TRBJ2-1; perhaps TRBD2 as D (5 bases). Trimming pared 0 bases from V and 1 base from J, leaving 5 bases between. In germline, CDR1 is SGHDT, CDR2 YYEEEE. The CDR3 has 14 amino acids. The DNA for the CDR3 is TGTGCCAGCAGCTTGGGGACTTCCTACAATGAGCAGTTCTTC. This translates into CASSLGTSYNEQFF.

The chain has TRBV19 and TRBJ2-3; 8 bases are shared with TRBD1. Per germline, CDR1 LNHDA and CDR2 SQIVND (reference sequence). The ends lost 8 bases at V and 3 bases at J; junction bases unmatched: 16. CDR3 length equals 17 residues. The CDR3 protein is CASQDRTGPSGTDTQYF. Written as DNA, the CDR3 is TGTGCCAGTCAAGACCGGACAGGGCCATCGGGAACAGATACGCAGTATTTT.

This sequence joins TRBV10-3 and TRBJ1-5; D unresolved. Germline V gene sequence: CDR1 ENHRY, CDR2 SYGVKD. CDR3 length: 15 amino acids. V lost 0 bases, J lost 4 bases, and 10 bases lay in between. CDR3 amino acids: CAISESDRTNQPQHF. In nucleotides, the CDR3 is TGTGCCATCAGTGAGTCCGATCGGACTAATCAGCCCCAGCATTTT.